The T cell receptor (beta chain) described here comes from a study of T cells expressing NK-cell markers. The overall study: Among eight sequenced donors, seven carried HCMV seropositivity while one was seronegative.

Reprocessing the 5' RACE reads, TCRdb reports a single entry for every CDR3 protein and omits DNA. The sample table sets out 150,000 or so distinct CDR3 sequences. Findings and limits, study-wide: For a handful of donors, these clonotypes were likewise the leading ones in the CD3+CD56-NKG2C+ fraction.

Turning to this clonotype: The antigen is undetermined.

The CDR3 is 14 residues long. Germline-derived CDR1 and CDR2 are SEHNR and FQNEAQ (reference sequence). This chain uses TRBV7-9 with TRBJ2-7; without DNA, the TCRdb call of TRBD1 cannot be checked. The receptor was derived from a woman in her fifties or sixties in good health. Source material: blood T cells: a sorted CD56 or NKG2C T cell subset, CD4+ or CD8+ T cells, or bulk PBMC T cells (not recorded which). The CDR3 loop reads CASSEPGSPLEQYF.